The 17 T cell receptor beta chains below all came from one sample that was sequenced in a study of T cell changes during pregnancy in multiple sclerosis. Sequencing was performed with immunoSEQ multiplex PCR; in TCRdb, only in-frame clones are kept and a portion is missing. The sample includes roughly 100,000 clones, more than 80% of them seen just once. The sequences come from peripheral blood, collected before pregnancy. The receptor source for this set is a female donor with multiple sclerosis, enrolled in a pregnancy study.

The chain links TRBV7-9 to TRBJ2-2, with 9 bases aligning to TRBD1. The CDR3 length is 15 residues. J lost 7 bases, V lost 3 bases, and 6 bases had no gene match. CDR1 SEHNR and CDR2 FQNEAQ come from the germline V gene (reference sequence). The CDR3: CASSLGDRAYGELFF. The CDR3 DNA is TGTGCCAGCAGCTTGGGGGACAGGGCGTACGGGGAGCTGTTTTTT.

This clone was counted a single time. The CDR3 is CACTRGQGEAFF. DNA for the CDR3: TGTGCCTGCACTCGAGGACAGGGTGAAGCTTTCTTT. The chain carries TRBV30 and TRBJ1-1; 8 bases align to TRBD1. J was trimmed by 7 bases and V by 6 bases; bases with no gene match: 7. CDR1 and CDR2 (germline): GTSNPN, SVGIG (reference sequence). The CDR3 is made up of 12 amino acids.

This chain joins TRBV5-4 and TRBJ1-3; weak D call: TRBD1 (6 bases). Germline assignment: CDR1 SGHNT and CDR2 YYREEE (reference sequence). CDR3 size: 15 residues. With 4 bases removed from V and 2 bases from J, the gap between germline ends came to 13 bases. The CDR3 loop is CASSAPGVAGNTIYF. CDR3 in DNA: TGTGCCAGCAGCGCACCAGGGGTGGCTGGAAACACCATATATTTT.

The chain combines TRBV7-2 with TRBJ2-3; TRBD2 aligns across 10 bases. CDR1 and CDR2 from the germline V gene are SGHTA and FQGNSA. The trim removed 6 bases at V and 4 bases at J, leaving 7 bases unmatched. This CDR3 comprises 15 residues. CDR3 nucleotide sequence: TGTGCCAGCAGTCCGAGCGGGGGGGCGGCAGATACGCAGTATTTT. Translating gives CASSPSGGAADTQYF.

This clone was seen just once. The V and J genes are TRBV18 and TRBJ1-4; D is undetermined. Germline V gives CDR1 KGHSH, CDR2 LQKENI. CDR3 length equals 15 residues. Trimming took 2 bases from V and 3 from J, leaving 10 bases between them. The CDR3 bases are TGTGCCAGCTCACCAATTTCGACACCTAATGAAAAACTGTTTTTT. Encoded protein: CASSPISTPNEKLFF.

For the CDR3, the DNA is TGTGCCAGCAGTTTATTCAGGGCCGGAAACACCATATATTTT. This gives the protein CASSLFRAGNTIYF. This chain uses TRBV28 with TRBJ1-3, with D possibly TRBD1 on 5 matching bases. The V gene's germline CDR1 is MDHEN and CDR2 SYDVKM. This CDR3 contains 14 residues. V was trimmed by 1 base and J by 4 bases, leaving 8 bases between them. The full variable domain, rest sourced from reference TRBV28 and TRBJ1-3, is DVKVTQSSRYLVKRTGEKVFLECVQDMDHENMFWYRQDPGLGLRLIYFSYDVKMKEKGDIPEGYSVSREKKERFSLILESASTNQTSMYLCASSLFRAGNTIYFGEGSWLTVV.

The chain has TRBV9 and TRBJ1-1; D unclear. The germline V gene has CDR1 SGDLS and CDR2 YYNGEE. The CDR3 runs to 13 residues. Trimming shortened V by 3 bases and J by 0 bases, and 6 bases separated the two germline ends. CDR3 amino acids: CASSAAVNTEAFF. The CDR3 DNA sequence: TGTGCCAGCAGCGCCGCAGTGAACACTGAAGCTTTCTTT.

The chain combines TRBV27 with TRBJ1-6; 7 bases line up with TRBD1. V lost 6 bases, J lost 3 bases, and 8 bases stayed unmatched. Looked up from germline, CDR1 is MNHEY and CDR2 is SMNVEV (reference sequence). CDR3 size: 16 residues. The CDR3 loop reads CASRMDRSNYNSPLHF. The CDR3 region has the DNA TGTGCCAGCAGGATGGACAGGTCGAACTATAATTCACCCCTCCACTTT.

CDR3 nucleotides: TGTGCCAGTAGCCCGGAGATTATACCGGGCAATGAGCAGTTCTTC. This translates into CASSPEIIPGNEQFF. The chain combines TRBV19 with TRBJ2-1; D uncertain. The CDR3 totals 15 residues. CDR1 LNHDA and CDR2 SQIVND come from the germline V gene (reference sequence). Trimming left V 6 bases short and J 6 bases short, with 18 bases between.

This clone was detected once. The V call is TRBV29-1, the J call TRBJ1-1, with D tentatively TRBD1 (6 bases). Germline V gene data show CDR1 as SQVTM and CDR2 as ANQGSEA. Trimming took off 7 bases at V and 2 bases at J, with 20 bases between the two ends. CDR3 length: 15 amino acids. The CDR3 loop is CSASQGRVVNTEAFF. DNA of the CDR3: TGCAGCGCCTCACAGGGACGTGTCGTAAACACTGAAGCTTTCTTT.

V is TRBV28 and J is TRBJ2-7, with D unresolved. The V end was cut by 7 bases, the J end by 1 base, with 17 bases between. The CDR3 totals 15 residues. Germline-derived CDR1 and CDR2 are MDHEN and SYDVKM. CDR3 region: CASTLSAQPSYEQYF. The DNA for the CDR3 is TGTGCCAGCACCCTCTCCGCACAACCGTCCTACGAGCAGTACTTC.

This clone appeared a single time. This rearrangement joins TRBV28 to TRBJ2-7, with 10 bases that match TRBD2. The junction had 5 bases not matched to a gene; V was cut back by 3 bases and J by 0 bases. The CDR3 length is 16 residues. Germline V gives CDR1 MDHEN, CDR2 SYDVKM. The CDR3 DNA reads TGTGCCAGCAGTTTCGGCTTAGCGGGAGGCTCCTACGAGCAGTACTTC. It codes for CASSFGLAGGSYEQYF.

This chain joins TRBV4-1 and TRBJ2-1; TRBD2 agrees at 7 bases. In germline, CDR1 is MGHRA, CDR2 YSYEKL. Trimming took 1 base from V and 4 from J; bases not matched to a gene: 10. This CDR3 is built from 17 residues. The DNA for the CDR3 is TGCGCCAGCAGCCAAGTTCACGCGGGAGTGGTATACAATGAGCAGTTCTTC. This sequence encodes CASSQVHAGVVYNEQFF.

V and J are TRBV6-6 and TRBJ1-3, with D perhaps matching TRBD1 (5 bases). Germline V lookup: CDR1 MNHNY, CDR2 SVGAGI (reference sequence). Trimming cost V 2 bases and J 2 bases, with 10 bases left between them. The CDR3 length is 15 residues. DNA of the CDR3: TGTGCCAGCAGTTACCCCCAGGGCGCTGGAAACACCATATATTTT. Protein: CASSYPQGAGNTIYF.

This chain connects TRBV6-5 to TRBJ2-3; 9 bases agree with TRBD2. The V gene's germline CDR1 is MNHEY and CDR2 SVGAGI. The CDR3 loop spans 14 amino acids. V was clipped by 8 bases and J by 3 bases; unmatched bases: 6. In nucleotides, the CDR3 is TGTGCCAGCCTCGAAAGCGGGAGGACAGATACGCAGTATTTT. Translation: CASLESGRTDTQYF.

For the CDR3, the DNA is TGTGCCAGCAGCTTAAATCCGGGAGGGGACAGCCGATCACCCCTCCACTTT. Translating gives CASSLNPGGDSRSPLHF. The chain couples TRBV7-2 to TRBJ1-6, with TRBD1 matching over 7 bases. The V and J ends lost 2 bases and 10 bases, in that order; junction bases with no gene match: 14. This CDR3 has 17 residues. Germline values: CDR1 SGHTA, CDR2 FQGNSA. The full variable domain, rest sourced from reference TRBV7-2 and TRBJ1-6, is GAGVSQSPSNKVTEKGKDVELRCDPISGHTALYWYRQSLGQGLEFLIYFQGNSAPDKSGLPSDRFSAERTGGSVSTLTIQRTQQEDSAVYLCASSLNPGGDSRSPLHFGNGTRLTVT.

V usage is TRBV12-5 and J usage is TRBJ2-1; 10 positions match TRBD2. Germline trimming cut 5 bases from V and 2 bases from J; bases unmatched to any gene: 6. Germline CDR1 LGHNT, CDR2 FRNRAP. The CDR3 contains 16 residues. The CDR3: CASGGLAGGPYNEQFF. The CDR3 DNA follows: TGTGCTAGTGGTGGATTAGCGGGGGGCCCCTACAATGAGCAGTTCTTC.